This T cell receptor beta chain was sequenced during a study of graft-versus-host responses after intestinal transplantation. Graft samples were processed, releasing intraepithelial and lamina propria lymphocytes. The germline CDR1 and CDR2 sequences are SNHLY and FYNNEI. The CDR3 length is 11 residues. With 6 bases removed from V and 4 bases from J, the gap between germline ends came to 5 bases. Profiling relied on immunoSEQ multiplex PCR, and the TCRdb table lists in-frame clones only, not all of them. The table has over 3,000 clones, around 77% seen once. The sequence was obtained from a human patient who received an intestinal transplant, so some T cells may come from the graft donor. This chain joins TRBV2 and TRBJ2-3; D remains ambiguous. Here the sequenced sample was ileum tissue, taken 1,000 to 1,300 days after intestinal transplantation. The CDR3 coding sequence is TGTGCCAGCAGAATTGCAGATACGCAGTATTTT. As protein: CASRIADTQYF.